A selection of T cell receptor beta chains follows, all from one sample in a study of T cell changes during pregnancy in multiple sclerosis. Method: immunoSEQ multiplex PCR; TCRdb's copy keeps in-frame clones and lacks some. The sample yields around 68,000 clones, less than 95% seen once. The material sequenced was peripheral blood, taken in the third trimester of pregnancy. Source of these receptors: a female donor with multiple sclerosis, enrolled in a pregnancy study. The CDR3 runs from the conserved cysteine through the conserved F or W. The order of the fields is V gene, clone size, J gene, D gene, CDR3 protein, CDR3 DNA. The D gene is left open where the match is weak. Expanded clones get a size class; other rows say once, few or many, or leave the size out.

v_gene: TRBV9; abundance: .; j_gene: TRBJ2-7; d_gene: TRBD2; CDR3aa: CASSVGPAGGTREQYF; CDR3nt: TGTGCCAGCAGCGTAGGGCCAGCGGGAGGGACCCGAGAGCAGTACTTC
v_gene: TRBV11-3; abundance: .; j_gene: TRBJ1-3; d_gene: .; CDR3aa: CASSAGTMGTIYF; CDR3nt: TGTGCCAGCAGCGCCGGGACAATGGGCACCATATATTTT
v_gene: TRBV5-1; abundance: .; j_gene: TRBJ2-7; d_gene: TRBD1; CDR3aa: CASSSRQGPYEQYF; CDR3nt: TGCGCCAGCAGTAGTCGACAGGGCCCCTACGAGCAGTACTTC
v_gene: TRBV6-5; abundance: once; j_gene: TRBJ1-5; d_gene: .; CDR3aa: CASSYAGVHQPQHF; CDR3nt: TGTGCCAGCAGTTACGCAGGGGTTCATCAGCCCCAGCATTTT
v_gene: TRBV18; abundance: .; j_gene: TRBJ2-5; d_gene: TRBD1; CDR3aa: CASSSTGTQTQYF; CDR3nt: TGTGCCAGCTCATCGACAGGGACGCAGACCCAGTACTTC
v_gene: TRBV2; abundance: .; j_gene: TRBJ2-3; d_gene: TRBD1; CDR3aa: CASSIGTGSTDTQYF; CDR3nt: TGTGCCAGCAGTATCGGGACAGGGAGCACAGATACGCAGTATTTT
v_gene: TRBV28; abundance: .; j_gene: TRBJ1-6; d_gene: TRBD1; CDR3aa: CASSSGGSSYNSPLHF; CDR3nt: TGTGCCAGCAGTTCAGGGGGCAGCTCCTATAATTCACCCCTCCACTTT
v_gene: TRBV18; abundance: once; j_gene: TRBJ1-6; d_gene: TRBD1; CDR3aa: CASSPPGQGTSPLHF; CDR3nt: TGTGCCAGCTCACCACCGGGACAGGGAACTTCACCCCTCCACTTT
v_gene: TRBV6-5; abundance: .; j_gene: TRBJ1-2; d_gene: .; CDR3aa: CASSDGAGRSGYTF; CDR3nt: TGTGCCAGCAGTGACGGGGCAGGGAGGAGTGGCTACACCTTC
v_gene: TRBV27; abundance: .; j_gene: TRBJ1-2; d_gene: TRBD1; CDR3aa: CASSRGLNYGYTF; CDR3nt: TGTGCCAGCAGTAGGGGGCTTAACTATGGCTACACCTTC
v_gene: TRBV1; abundance: .; j_gene: TRBJ1-2; d_gene: .; CDR3aa: CTSSQDGDRAQGYTF; CDR3nt: TGCACCAGCAGCCAAGATGGGGACAGAGCGCAGGGCTACACCTTC
v_gene: TRBV6-1; abundance: .; j_gene: TRBJ2-3; d_gene: TRBD2; CDR3aa: CASRIGLAGENRMYF; CDR3nt: TGTGCCAGCAGGATAGGGCTAGCGGGAGAAAATAGGATGTATTTT
v_gene: TRBV15; abundance: .; j_gene: TRBJ1-5; d_gene: .; CDR3aa: CATSSPRQYSNQPQHF; CDR3nt: TGTGCCACCAGCAGTCCCAGACAGTATAGCAATCAGCCCCAGCATTTT
v_gene: TRBV4-1; abundance: .; j_gene: TRBJ1-4; d_gene: .; CDR3aa: CASSQGYRVPNEKLFF; CDR3nt: TGCGCCAGCAGCCAAGGCTACAGGGTACCTAATGAAAAACTGTTTTTT
v_gene: TRBV7-2; abundance: .; j_gene: TRBJ2-5; d_gene: .; CDR3aa: CASTFPLGGFGETQYF; CDR3nt: TGTGCCAGCACTTTTCCTCTCGGCGGGTTTGGGGAGACCCAGTACTTC
v_gene: TRBV30; abundance: .; j_gene: TRBJ1-2; d_gene: .; CDR3aa: CAWSSYSYGYTF; CDR3nt: TGTGCCTGGAGCTCTTACAGCTATGGCTACACCTTC
v_gene: TRBV18; abundance: .; j_gene: TRBJ2-7; d_gene: .; CDR3aa: CASSPQHTHEQYF; CDR3nt: TGTGCCAGCTCACCACAACACACCCACGAGCAGTACTTC
v_gene: TRBV7-7; abundance: .; j_gene: TRBJ2-2; d_gene: TRBD2; CDR3aa: CASSRTSGNTGELFF; CDR3nt: TGTGCCAGCAGCAGGACTAGCGGTAACACCGGGGAGCTGTTTTTT
v_gene: TRBV5-1; abundance: .; j_gene: TRBJ2-2; d_gene: TRBD1; CDR3aa: CASSPHRGSDGELFF; CDR3nt: TGCGCCAGCAGCCCGCACAGGGGATCAGACGGGGAGCTGTTTTTT
v_gene: TRBV7-2; abundance: .; j_gene: TRBJ2-3; d_gene: TRBD1; CDR3aa: CASSRRDRGGDTQYF; CDR3nt: TGTGCCAGCAGCCGACGGGACAGGGGAGGAGATACGCAGTATTTT
v_gene: TRBV7-2; abundance: .; j_gene: TRBJ1-4; d_gene: TRBD1; CDR3aa: CASSLGGTGFREKLFF; CDR3nt: TGTGCCAGCAGCTTAGGGGGGACAGGGTTTAGGGAAAAACTGTTTTTT
v_gene: TRBV5-1; abundance: .; j_gene: TRBJ2-7; d_gene: TRBD1; CDR3aa: CASSLDPRTGVNEQYF; CDR3nt: TGCGCCAGCAGCTTGGACCCCAGGACAGGGGTTAACGAGCAGTACTTC
v_gene: TRBV5-6; abundance: .; j_gene: TRBJ1-1; d_gene: .; CDR3aa: CASSFTGTGPEAFF; CDR3nt: TGTGCCAGCAGCTTCACAGGGACGGGCCCTGAAGCTTTCTTT
v_gene: TRBV19; abundance: .; j_gene: TRBJ2-1; d_gene: TRBD1; CDR3aa: CAILRDSYNEQFF; CDR3nt: TGTGCCATCTTACGGGACAGTTACAATGAGCAGTTCTTC
v_gene: TRBV27; abundance: .; j_gene: TRBJ2-1; d_gene: TRBD2; CDR3aa: CASSLPGRAGEQFF; CDR3nt: TGTGCCAGCAGTTTACCCGGGAGGGCCGGTGAGCAGTTCTTC
v_gene: TRBV4-3; abundance: .; j_gene: TRBJ1-1; d_gene: .; CDR3aa: CASTDTEAFF; CDR3nt: TGCGCCAGCACGGACACTGAAGCTTTCTTT
v_gene: TRBV5-1; abundance: .; j_gene: TRBJ1-6; d_gene: TRBD1; CDR3aa: CASSSRGPLSPLHF; CDR3nt: TGCGCCAGCTCATCCAGGGGGCCGCTTTCACCCCTCCACTTT